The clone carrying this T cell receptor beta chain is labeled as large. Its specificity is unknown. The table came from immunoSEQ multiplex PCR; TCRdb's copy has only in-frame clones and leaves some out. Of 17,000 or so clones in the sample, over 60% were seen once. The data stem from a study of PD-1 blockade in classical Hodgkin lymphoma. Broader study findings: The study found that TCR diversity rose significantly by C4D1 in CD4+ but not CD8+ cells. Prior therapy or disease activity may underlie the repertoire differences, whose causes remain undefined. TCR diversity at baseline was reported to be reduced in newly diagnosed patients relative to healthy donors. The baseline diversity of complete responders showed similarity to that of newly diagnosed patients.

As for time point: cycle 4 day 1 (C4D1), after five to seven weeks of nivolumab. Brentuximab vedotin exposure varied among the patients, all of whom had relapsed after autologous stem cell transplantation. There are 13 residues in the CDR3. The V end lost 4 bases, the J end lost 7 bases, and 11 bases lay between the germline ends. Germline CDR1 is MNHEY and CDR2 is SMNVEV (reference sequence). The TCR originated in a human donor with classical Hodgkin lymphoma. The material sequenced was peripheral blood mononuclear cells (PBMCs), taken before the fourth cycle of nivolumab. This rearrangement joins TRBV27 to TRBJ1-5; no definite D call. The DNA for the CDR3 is TGTGCCAGCAGTTATACCCGCGGGCAGCCCCAGCATTTT. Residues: CASSYTRGQPQHF.